This TCR beta chain was identified in a study of T cells in narcolepsy. Here immunoSEQ multiplex PCR was the method, and the copy in TCRdb shows in-frame clones only, minus some. The data hold around 30,000 clones, with over 75% observed a single time. This clone came up once. The CDR3 has 10 residues. Trimming removed 7 bases from V and 8 bases from J, with 9 bases in between. Germline loops: CDR1 SGHNT, CDR2 YYREEE (reference sequence). This receptor was taken from a human donor with narcolepsy. This rearrangement joins TRBV5-4 to TRBJ1-2, with no clear D. Source material: CD45RA- memory CD4+ T cells from PBMCs. The DNA for the CDR3 is TGTGCCAGCGGAGAGAACGGCTACACCTTC. Translated, it gives CASGENGYTF.